The rows below give T cell receptor beta chains drawn from one sample of a study of beta chain features in type 1 diabetes. The protocol was immunoSEQ multiplex PCR, while the TCRdb copy is restricted to in-frame clones and leaves out a portion. Among 150,000 to 200,000 clones listed, roughly 59% were seen once. Sequencing was carried out using naive CD4+ T cells from blood. The source of these receptors is a man younger than 40 with type 1 diabetes. Both conserved end residues are part of each CDR3. A D gene is named only where the DNA matches it firmly. The size of a clone is reported for some rows only, either as once, few or many, or as a class for expanded clones.

CDR3 DNA: TGTGCCAGCAGCTTTGGGCGGGGCCCAACAGAGACCCAGTACTTC
CDR3 protein: CASSFGRGPTETQYF
V gene: TRBV7-9
J gene: TRBJ2-5
D gene: .
clone size: once

CDR3 DNA: TGTGCCAGCAGCCTTCGACAGGGCACAGATACGCAGTATTTT
CDR3 protein: CASSLRQGTDTQYF
V gene: TRBV11-2
J gene: TRBJ2-3
D gene: .
clone size: .

CDR3 DNA: TGTGCCAGCAGCTTACGACCCGATAATTCACCCCTCCACTTT
CDR3 protein: CASSLRPDNSPLHF
V gene: TRBV7-2
J gene: TRBJ1-6
D gene: .
clone size: .

CDR3 DNA: TGCAGCGTTGAAGTGCGGGGGACGGGTGAAGCTTTCTTT
CDR3 protein: CSVEVRGTGEAFF
V gene: TRBV29-1
J gene: TRBJ1-1
D gene: .
clone size: .

CDR3 DNA: TGCGCCAGCAGCTTGGGCTACGAGCAGTACTTC
CDR3 protein: CASSLGYEQYF
V gene: TRBV5-1
J gene: TRBJ2-7
D gene: .
clone size: .

CDR3 DNA: TGCGCCAGCAGCTTAAACAGACAAGAGACCCAGTACTTC
CDR3 protein: CASSLNRQETQYF
V gene: TRBV5-1
J gene: TRBJ2-5
D gene: .
clone size: .

CDR3 DNA: TGTGCCAGCAGCTTGCGGGCCGACCCAATAGCCAAAAACATTCAGTACTTC
CDR3 protein: CASSLRADPIAKNIQYF
V gene: TRBV7-2
J gene: TRBJ2-4
D gene: .
clone size: .

CDR3 DNA: TGTGCCAGCAGGAAAGGAGGGACAGGAGATAATTCACCCCTCCACTTT
CDR3 protein: CASRKGGTGDNSPLHF
V gene: TRBV7-9
J gene: TRBJ1-6
D gene: TRBD1
clone size: .

CDR3 DNA: TGTGCCAGCAGTCCGTCTAACTATGGCTACACCTTC
CDR3 protein: CASSPSNYGYTF
V gene: TRBV28
J gene: TRBJ1-2
D gene: .
clone size: .

CDR3 DNA: TGCGCCAGCAGCCAAGATTTGCCGGGAGCCAACGTCCTGACTTTC
CDR3 protein: CASSQDLPGANVLTF
V gene: TRBV4-3
J gene: TRBJ2-6
D gene: .
clone size: few

CDR3 DNA: TGTGCCAGCAGCTTAGGGGGACAGGCCCCCTACGAGCAGTACTTC
CDR3 protein: CASSLGGQAPYEQYF
V gene: TRBV7-2
J gene: TRBJ2-7
D gene: TRBD1
clone size: few

CDR3 DNA: TGTGCCAGCAGCCTCGGGGTTCTGTACAATGAGCAGTTCTTC
CDR3 protein: CASSLGVLYNEQFF
V gene: TRBV9
J gene: TRBJ2-1
D gene: .
clone size: .

CDR3 DNA: TGTGCCAGCAGCGTAGCAGGAAGCACAGATACGCAGTATTTT
CDR3 protein: CASSVAGSTDTQYF
V gene: TRBV9
J gene: TRBJ2-3
D gene: .
clone size: .

CDR3 DNA: TGCAGCGTGGGACAGAACACCGGGGAGCTGTTTTTT
CDR3 protein: CSVGQNTGELFF
V gene: TRBV29-1
J gene: TRBJ2-2
D gene: .
clone size: .

CDR3 DNA: TGCAGCGCCCCGGGACAGGGCTATGGCTACACCTTC
CDR3 protein: CSAPGQGYGYTF
V gene: TRBV29-1
J gene: TRBJ1-2
D gene: TRBD1
clone size: .

CDR3 DNA: TGTGCCAGCAGTTGGGCAGCCTACAATGAGCAGTTCTTC
CDR3 protein: CASSWAAYNEQFF
V gene: TRBV28
J gene: TRBJ2-1
D gene: .
clone size: .

CDR3 DNA: TGTGCCAGCAGTGACCTGACGGGCGCCGGGGAGCTGTTTTTT
CDR3 protein: CASSDLTGAGELFF
V gene: TRBV25-1
J gene: TRBJ2-2
D gene: .
clone size: .

CDR3 DNA: TGCAGCGTGGGGACAGTCCCCCTCTACGAGCAGTACTTC
CDR3 protein: CSVGTVPLYEQYF
V gene: TRBV29-1
J gene: TRBJ2-7
D gene: TRBD1
clone size: few

CDR3 DNA: TGTGCCAGCAGTGGGCCGGCTTCAGATACGCAGTATTTT
CDR3 protein: CASSGPASDTQYF
V gene: TRBV2
J gene: TRBJ2-3
D gene: .
clone size: .

CDR3 DNA: TGTGCCAGCAGTGCCGAGGGCACTGAAGCTTTCTTT
CDR3 protein: CASSAEGTEAFF
V gene: TRBV25-1
J gene: TRBJ1-1
D gene: .
clone size: .

CDR3 DNA: TGTGCCAGCTCACCACAGGGCCTGAACACTGAAGCTTTCTTT
CDR3 protein: CASSPQGLNTEAFF
V gene: TRBV18
J gene: TRBJ1-1
D gene: .
clone size: .

CDR3 DNA: TGTGCCAGCACTGCGGGCAGCACAGATACGCAGTATTTT
CDR3 protein: CASTAGSTDTQYF
V gene: TRBV7-9
J gene: TRBJ2-3
D gene: .
clone size: .